A single sample is the source of the 26 T cell receptor beta chains below, sequenced in a study of cytomegalovirus exposure and HLA in healthy donors. The PCR made use of 60 Vbeta and 13 Jbeta primers. Generated by immunoSEQ multiplex PCR, the TCRdb table keeps only in-frame clones and is missing some. The sample has 90,000 to 150,000 clones; nearly 80% are singletons. Sequencing was done on a sample of PBMCs. These receptors all stem from a woman under 40 in good health and CMV-seropositive.

The chain recombines TRBV30 with TRBJ1-2; D gene unclear. This CDR3 contains 13 residues. Per germline, CDR1 GTSNPN and CDR2 SVGIG (reference sequence). With 2 bases removed from V and 0 bases from J, the gap between germline ends came to 7 bases. In nucleotides, the CDR3 is TGTGCCTGGAGTTTCAGTTCTAACTATGGCTACACCTTC. It is translated as CAWSFSSNYGYTF. Full variable domain (remainder filled in from reference TRBV30 and TRBJ1-2): SQTIHQWPATLVQPVGSPLSLECTVEGTSNPNLYWYRQAAGRGLQLLFYSVGIGQISSEVPQNLSASRPQDRQFILSSKKLLLSDSGFYLCAWSFSSNYGYTFGSGTRLTVV.

The rearrangement links TRBV6-5 to TRBJ1-6; D unclear. This CDR3 comprises 12 residues. Trimming pared 6 bases from V and 9 bases from J, leaving 9 bases between. Per the germline V gene, CDR1 is MNHEY and CDR2 is SVGAGI. CDR3 DNA sequence: TGTGCCAGCAGGGTGGGAGTTTCACCCCTCCACTTT. It specifies CASRVGVSPLHF.

The chain combines TRBV15 with TRBJ1-2; the D is unclear. Trimming left V 5 bases short and J 3 bases short, with 13 bases between. This CDR3 has 14 residues. CDR1 is LNHNV, CDR2 YYDKDF, per germline (reference sequence). This CDR3 reads CATSPGPDYYGYTF. The CDR3 nucleotides are TGTGCCACCAGCCCCGGGCCGGACTACTATGGCTACACCTTC.

V and J are TRBV5-6 and TRBJ1-3; tentatively, D is TRBD1 (5 bases). There are 16 residues in the CDR3. Germline V gene lookup returns CDR1 SGHDT and CDR2 YYEEEE. V lost 7 bases and J 0 bases, leaving 17 bases between the germline ends. CDR3 bases: TGTGCCAGCCGTGCCGGAAGGGGAAGCTCTGGAAACACCATATATTTT. Protein product: CASRAGRGSSGNTIYF.

The J gene is TRBJ2-7, the V gene TRBV13; D uncertain. The CDR3 is 15 residues long. V was cut by 0 bases and J by 1 base, with 10 bases left in between. Looked up from germline, CDR1 is PRHDT and CDR2 is FYEKMQ (reference sequence). CDR3 nucleotide sequence: TGTGCCAGCAGCTTAGGAGTGCTTCTATCCTACGAGCAGTACTTC. This encodes CASSLGVLLSYEQYF.

The chain employs TRBV5-4 and TRBJ1-2; 8 nucleotides line up with TRBD1. Germline loops: CDR1 SGHNT, CDR2 YYREEE (reference sequence). This CDR3 is 13 amino acids long. V lost 2 bases and J lost 8; bases outside the gene matches: 5. In DNA form, the CDR3 reads TGTGCCAGCAGCTTAGACAGGGGTGGAGGCTACACCTTC. This translates into CASSLDRGGGYTF.

This clone was seen only once. This sequence joins TRBV7-3 and TRBJ2-3; weak D call: TRBD2 (6 bases). Germline V gene sequence: CDR1 SGHTA, CDR2 FQGTGA. This CDR3 is built from 14 residues. V shed 5 bases and J shed 4 bases, with 13 bases lying between them. For the CDR3, the DNA is TGTGCCAGCAGCCTTAGCGGTCGAGCAGATACGCAGTATTTT. As protein: CASSLSGRADTQYF.

V usage is TRBV7-9 and J usage is TRBJ1-2; D remains unclear. This CDR3 has 15 amino acids. CDR1 is SEHNR and CDR2 is FQNEAQ in the germline V gene (reference sequence). V lost 3 bases and J lost 8, with 19 bases in between. Here the CDR3 reads CASSLPGSYFVGYTF. Written as DNA, the CDR3 is TGTGCCAGCAGCTTGCCGGGATCTTATTTTGTCGGCTACACCTTC. Drawing the rest from reference TRBV7-9 and TRBJ1-2, the complete variable domain is DTGVSQNPRHKITKRGQNVTFRCDPISEHNRLYWYRQTLGQGPEFLTYFQNEAQLEKSRLLSDRFSAERPKGSFSTLEIQRTEQGDSAMYLCASSLPGSYFVGYTFGSGTRLTVV.

The V and J genes are TRBV19 and TRBJ2-4, with D maybe TRBD2 (7 bases). Trimming stripped 0 bases from V and 5 bases from J, with 14 bases between. Germline V CDR1 and CDR2: LNHDA, SQIVND (reference sequence). This CDR3 is 16 amino acids long. The CDR3 loop reads CASSIDPWGGQNIQYF. The CDR3 DNA is TGTGCCAGTAGTATAGATCCATGGGGGGGGCAAAACATTCAGTACTTC.

The V and J genes are TRBV5-8 and TRBJ2-1; TRBD1 matches at 9 bases. Germline CDR1 reads SGHTS; CDR2 reads YDEGEE. The junction had 6 bases not matched to a gene; V was cut back by 7 bases and J by 4 bases. The length of the CDR3 is 14 residues. The CDR3 DNA sequence: TGTGCCAGCGGCAACAGGGGGCGTTACAATGAGCAGTTCTTC. This encodes CASGNRGRYNEQFF.

V gene TRBV5-1 combines with J gene TRBJ2-2; 8 bases are shared with TRBD2. CDR3 length: 16 amino acids. J lost 5 bases, V lost 4 bases, and 10 bases had no gene match. In germline, CDR1 is SGHRS, CDR2 YFSETQ. The CDR3 bases are TGCGCCAGCAGCCAGATACGGGGGGGCCGGACCGGGGAGCTGTTTTTT. This gives the protein CASSQIRGGRTGELFF.

The rearrangement uses TRBV5-1 and TRBJ1-1; D might be TRBD1 (5 bases). V was shortened by 2 bases and J by 5 bases, with 16 bases between the two germline ends. Germline V gene sequence: CDR1 SGHRS, CDR2 YFSETQ. This CDR3 is built from 15 residues. Written as DNA, the CDR3 is TGCGCCAGCAGCTTAAGTTCAGGGTTTGAAACTGAAGCTTTCTTT. This translates into CASSLSSGFETEAFF.

This clone was recorded once. The chain carries TRBV18 and TRBJ1-1; possible D gene TRBD1, 5 bases. The CDR3 contains 18 residues. The germline V gene encodes CDR1 KGHSH and CDR2 LQKENI. V was pared by 3 bases and J by 2 bases, with 22 bases between. Here the CDR3 DNA reads TGTGCCAGCTCACCGATGGGGGGGGTGGTTGGAGGAAACACTGAAGCTTTCTTT. Residues: CASSPMGGVVGGNTEAFF. Filled out from reference TRBV18 and TRBJ1-1, the complete variable domain reads NAGVMQNPRHLVRRRGQEARLRCSPMKGHSHVYWYRQLPEEGLKFMVYLQKENIIDESGMPKERFSAEFPKEGPSILRIQQVVRGDSAAYFCASSPMGGVVGGNTEAFFGQGTRLTVV.

This chain links TRBV5-1 with TRBJ2-2, with TRBD1 matching over 7 bases. Germline CDR1 is SGHRS and CDR2 is YFSETQ. The CDR3 is 16 amino acids. Losses at the gene ends were 4 bases for V and 5 bases for J; bases not matched to a gene: 11. The CDR3 loop reads CASSMGVTGSTGELFF. Here the CDR3 DNA reads TGCGCCAGCAGCATGGGGGTGACAGGGTCGACCGGGGAGCTGTTTTTT.

The chain recombines TRBV10-3 with TRBJ1-5; D is unclear. Germline lookup yields CDR1 ENHRY and CDR2 SYGVKD. The CDR3 extends over 12 amino acids. With 5 bases removed from V and 5 bases from J, the gap between germline ends came to 7 bases. In DNA form, the CDR3 reads TGTGCCATCAGTCAGGAACATCAGCCCCAGCATTTT. Translation gives CAISQEHQPQHF.

This clone was counted a few times. V gene TRBV2 combines with J gene TRBJ1-6; 9 bases are shared with TRBD1. This CDR3 is built from 16 residues. Germline CDR1 and CDR2: SNHLY and FYNNEI. V shed 6 bases and J 9 bases; nucleotides not matched to a gene: 12. The CDR3 nucleotides read TGTGCCAGCAGCGACTGGGACAGGGAGAGAAGTTCACCCCTCCACTTT. Residues: CASSDWDRERSSPLHF.

This chain connects TRBV7-9 to TRBJ1-2; 12 nucleotides align to TRBD1. Trimming at V came to 4 bases and at J to 6 bases, leaving 9 bases not matched to a gene. Looked up from germline, CDR1 is SEHNR and CDR2 is FQNEAQ (reference sequence). This CDR3 region has 16 residues. CDR3 sequence reads: CASSSQPGQGADGYTF. Here the CDR3 DNA reads TGTGCCAGCAGCTCCCAACCGGGACAGGGGGCGGATGGCTACACCTTC.

The chain employs TRBV4-1 and TRBJ2-4, with D possibly TRBD1 on 5 matching bases. Germline CDR1 MGHRA, CDR2 YSYEKL. CDR3 length: 18 amino acids. With 2 bases removed from V and 2 bases from J, the gap between germline ends came to 19 bases. CDR3 DNA sequence: TGCGCCAGCAGCCAATTTTCGCAGGGCGCTTCAACCAAAAACATTCAGTACTTC. Translated, it gives CASSQFSQGASTKNIQYF.

The V call is TRBV5-4, the J call TRBJ1-1; D unclear. V lost 4 bases to trimming and J lost 0 bases, with 13 bases between them. CDR3 size: 15 residues. Germline CDR1 and CDR2: SGHNT and YYREEE (reference sequence). The CDR3 bases are TGTGCCAGCAGCACTAGGGCCTATATGAACACTGAAGCTTTCTTT. Translated: CASSTRAYMNTEAFF.

This chain links TRBV7-9 with TRBJ2-2; TRBD1 agrees at 8 bases. Germline V gene data show CDR1 as SEHNR and CDR2 as FQNEAQ (reference sequence). V lost 5 bases to trimming and J lost 5 bases; unmatched junction nucleotides: 7. This CDR3 contains 15 residues. The CDR3 DNA follows: TGTGCCAGCAGCCACAGGACAGGGCGGACCGGGGAGCTGTTTTTT. Translation: CASSHRTGRTGELFF.

The rearrangement joins TRBV5-1 to TRBJ2-2; TRBD1 agrees at 7 bases. CDR1 and CDR2 (germline): SGHRS, YFSETQ. J lost 2 bases, V lost 6 bases, and 1 base had no gene match. This CDR3 has 13 residues. This CDR3 reads CASNRGNTGELFF. CDR3 in DNA: TGCGCCAGCAACAGGGGAAACACCGGGGAGCTGTTTTTT. The full variable domain, completed using reference TRBV5-1 and TRBJ2-2, is KAGVTQTPRYLIKTRGQQVTLSCSPISGHRSVSWYQQTPGQGLQFLFEYFSETQRNKGNFPGRFSGRQFSNSRSEMNVSTLELGDSALYLCASNRGNTGELFFGEGSRLTVL.

Written as DNA, the CDR3 is TGTGCCAGCAGCCCCCTCGTGGGGGGTAATTCACCCCTCCACTTT. Amino acids: CASSPLVGGNSPLHF. The chain links TRBV7-2 to TRBJ1-6; TRBD1 might be the D (5 bases). V was clipped by 5 bases and J by 6 bases, with 14 bases between them. Germline V gene sequence: CDR1 SGHTA, CDR2 FQGNSA. CDR3 length: 15 amino acids.

The gene calls are TRBV25-1 and TRBJ1-2, with D perhaps TRBD1 (5 bases). Per germline, CDR1 MGHDK and CDR2 SYGVNS. The CDR3 has 12 amino acids. The ends were cut back, 1 base at V and 8 bases at J, with 8 bases in the middle. Here the CDR3 reads CASSESDTGYTF. The DNA for the CDR3 is TGTGCCAGCAGTGAATCGGACACCGGCTACACCTTC.

The rearrangement uses TRBV5-1 and TRBJ1-2; D perhaps matches TRBD1 (6 bases). Deletions cut 0 bases from V and 7 bases from J, with 19 bases between. This CDR3 is 16 amino acids long. The V gene's germline CDR1 is SGHRS and CDR2 YFSETQ. The CDR3 nucleotides read TGCGCCAGCAGCTTGGTGGCCCGACAGGATCTTGCTGGCTACACCTTC. It codes for CASSLVARQDLAGYTF.

The chain joins TRBV11-1 to TRBJ1-2; D may be TRBD1 (6 bases). This CDR3 contains 14 residues. The germline V and J ends were trimmed by 4 bases and 6 bases, with 15 bases remaining between them. Germline CDR1 reads SGHAT; CDR2 reads FQDESV (reference sequence). The chain's CDR3 is CASSSQPAGDGYTF. CDR3 bases: TGTGCCAGCAGCTCGCAGCCGGCAGGGGATGGCTACACCTTC.

V is TRBV29-1 and J is TRBJ1-1; D uncertain. CDR3 size: 14 residues. Trimming cost V 1 base and J 1 base, with 10 bases left between them. The germline CDR1 and CDR2 sequences are SQVTM and ANQGSEA. CDR3 sequence: CSVEGRLGNTEAFF. The CDR3 DNA reads as TGCAGCGTTGAAGGTCGCCTCGGGAACACTGAAGCTTTCTTT.